The present entry profiles one TCR beta chain with its context. Its antigen is still unknown. This entry belongs to a study of response to subunit inactivated influenza vaccine. Study-wide points: The authors put forward the suggestion that each seasonal influenza vaccination may bring in only a limited number of new T cells.

There are 11 residues in the CDR3. Germline CDR1 reads SGHTA; CDR2 reads FQGNSA. Trimming pared 5 bases from V and 10 bases from J, leaving 9 bases between. TCRdb called the RT-PCR reads again in MiXCR, with one record for every CDR3 protein. The sample holds more than 700,000 distinct CDR3 sequences, around 21% seen once. The rearrangement uses TRBV7-2 and TRBJ2-1; D is uncertain. The source of this sequence is a man aged 45-60 years who received an inactivated influenza vaccine. The sample was PBMCs from blood, taken 5 to 6 days after vaccination. As DNA, the CDR3 is TGTGCCAGCAGCCAGGAAGTAGAGCAGTTCTTC. As protein: CASSQEVEQFF.